Given below is one TCR beta chain in context. This entry comes from a study of blood T cell repertoires in COVID-19. Study context: From T cells, B-cell-depleted T cells, or PBMCs came the material, which was cDNA or gDNA.

The CDR3 covers 14 residues. Trimming shortened V by 2 bases and J by 1 base, and 6 bases separated the two germline ends. CDR1 is KGHSH and CDR2 is LQKENI in the germline V gene. How the authors handled the data: Estimation of nucleated cell counts relied on the amplification of reference gene primers. Here immunoSEQ multiplex PCR was the method, and the copy in TCRdb shows in-frame clones only, minus some. V, J and clone size were drawn from that table, and D and trimming were deduced from the DNA. The sample contains 150,000 to 200,000 clones, about 82% of which appear only once. The rearrangement joins TRBV18 to TRBJ1-3, with no clear D. Sequenced sample: peripheral blood. This TCR was sampled from a woman under 40 with acute or convalescent COVID-19. CDR3 protein: CASSPWSSGNTIYF. The CDR3 DNA is TGTGCCAGCTCACCATGGAGTTCTGGAAACACCATATATTTT. The full variable domain, rest sourced from reference TRBV18 and TRBJ1-3, is NAGVMQNPRHLVRRRGQEARLRCSPMKGHSHVYWYRQLPEEGLKFMVYLQKENIIDESGMPKERFSAEFPKEGPSILRIQQVVRGDSAAYFCASSPWSSGNTIYFGEGSWLTVV.